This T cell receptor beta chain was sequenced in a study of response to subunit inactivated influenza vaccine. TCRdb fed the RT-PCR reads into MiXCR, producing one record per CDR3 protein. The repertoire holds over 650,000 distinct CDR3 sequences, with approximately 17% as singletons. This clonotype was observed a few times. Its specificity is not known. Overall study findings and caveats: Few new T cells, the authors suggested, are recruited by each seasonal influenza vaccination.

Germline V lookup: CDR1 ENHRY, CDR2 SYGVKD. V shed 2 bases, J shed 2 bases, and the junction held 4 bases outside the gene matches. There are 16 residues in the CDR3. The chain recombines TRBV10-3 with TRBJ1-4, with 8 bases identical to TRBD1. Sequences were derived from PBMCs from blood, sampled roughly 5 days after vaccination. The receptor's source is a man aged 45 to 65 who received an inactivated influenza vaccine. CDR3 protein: CAISEGQGPTNEKLFF. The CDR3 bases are TGTGCCATCAGTGAGGGACAGGGTCCGACTAATGAAAAACTGTTTTTT.